This T cell receptor (beta chain) was observed in a study of shared clonotypes between healthy human individuals. Across the study: Ranging from 18 to 49 in age, donors were a couple of women and three men.

Remarks on this clone: A far larger clone is one nucleotide away, so this likely arose from a read error.

Those who donated, Caucasian adults without exception, all lived in Nashville, Tennessee. Libraries were prepared by immunoSEQ multiplex PCR; TCRdb keeps only in-frame clonotypes and omits some of them. The sample has hundreds of thousands of clones, roughly three quarters seen once. Trimming removed 5 bases from V and 5 bases from J; junction bases left unmatched: 5. This CDR3 spans 13 amino acids. Germline V gene sequence: CDR1 SGHTA, CDR2 FQGTGA. Input material: PBMCs. V is TRBV7-3 and J is TRBJ1-2; TRBD1 agrees at 7 bases. The source is a middle-aged woman in good health. Some clones in this sample may be carry-over from other donors' samples. CDR3 protein: CASSPGQDYGYTF. Here the CDR3 DNA reads TGTGCCAGCAGCCCCGGACAGGATTATGGCTACACCTTC.